The 25 T cell receptor beta chains in this list originate from one sample, sequenced in a study of OX40 agonist ivuxolimab in advanced cancers. Here immunoSEQ multiplex PCR was the method, and the copy in TCRdb shows in-frame clones only, minus some. The sample carries about 100,000 clones, 90% recorded once. The material sequenced was CD4+ or CD8+ T cells sorted from blood, taken in a trial of the OX40 agonist ivuxolimab. All receptors come from an adult with an advanced solid tumor such as melanoma, head and neck, liver or kidney cancer.

The V gene is TRBV28, the J gene TRBJ2-5; 7 nucleotides agree with TRBD1. The CDR3 extends over 16 amino acids. The germline gives CDR1 MDHEN, CDR2 SYDVKM. With 6 bases clipped from V and 5 bases from J, the junction kept 15 bases outside the gene matches. In nucleotides, the CDR3 is TGTGCCAGCAGGCCCCGACAGGGTTCGGGTGGGGAGACCCAGTACTTC. Its translation is CASRPRQGSGGETQYF.

The chain joins TRBV7-8 to TRBJ1-4; D is undetermined. V was cut by 5 bases and J by 0 bases, with 7 bases left in between. Germline CDR1 reads SGHVS; CDR2 reads FQNEAQ. The CDR3 sequence is 14 residues long. CDR3 DNA sequence: TGTGCCAGCAGCCCGGTGGCAACTAATGAAAAACTGTTTTTT. It encodes CASSPVATNEKLFF. Full variable domain (remainder filled in from reference TRBV7-8 and TRBJ1-4): GAGVSQSPRYKVAKRGQDVALRCDPISGHVSLFWYQQALGQGPEFLTYFQNEAQLDKSGLPSDRFFAERPEGSVSTLKIQRTQQEDSAVYLCASSPVATNEKLFFGSGTQLSVL.

V is TRBV7-2 and J is TRBJ2-5; no clear D. Trimming took 1 base from V and 4 from J, leaving 1 base between them. From germline, CDR1 is SGHTA and CDR2 FQGNSA. The CDR3 totals 11 residues. In DNA form, the CDR3 reads TGTGCCAGCAGCTTAGTAGAGACCCAGTACTTC. Its protein is CASSLVETQYF.

This chain connects TRBV7-6 to TRBJ2-7, with TRBD2 matching 11 bases. The CDR3 covers 15 residues. Looked up from germline, CDR1 is SGHVS and CDR2 is FNYEAQ. The V and J ends lost 5 bases and 2 bases, in that order; junction bases with no gene match: 5. The CDR3 DNA reads as TGTGCCAGCAGCCCCGCGGGACTAGCGGCCTACGAGCAGTACTTC. This codes for CASSPAGLAAYEQYF.

The J gene is TRBJ1-1, the V gene TRBV4-2; weak D call: TRBD1 (6 bases). The CDR3 is made up of 15 amino acids. V shed 1 base and J shed 1 base, with 10 bases lying between them. Germline-derived CDR1 and CDR2 are LGHNA and YNFKEQ. This CDR3 reads CASSQGTGPNTEAFF. CDR3 nucleotide sequence: TGTGCCAGCAGCCAAGGAACAGGGCCGAACACTGAAGCTTTCTTT.

This clone was detected a few times. The rearrangement links TRBV7-8 to TRBJ1-2; TRBD1 aligns across 7 bases. V trimming: 0 bases; J trimming: 4 bases; junction bases outside the gene matches: 11. Per the germline V gene, CDR1 is SGHVS and CDR2 is FQNEAQ. The CDR3 length is 17 residues. The CDR3 DNA is TGTGCCAGCAGCTTAGCCGTCCGGATGGCAGGGGGCTATGGCTACACCTTC. It codes for CASSLAVRMAGGYGYTF. Variable domain in full (rest from reference TRBV7-8 and TRBJ1-2): GAGVSQSPRYKVAKRGQDVALRCDPISGHVSLFWYQQALGQGPEFLTYFQNEAQLDKSGLPSDRFFAERPEGSVSTLKIQRTQQEDSAVYLCASSLAVRMAGGYGYTFGSGTRLTVV.

The rearrangement joins TRBV18 to TRBJ1-2; D unclear. The CDR3 extends over 15 amino acids. V dropped 4 bases and J dropped 1 base, with 13 bases sitting between them. Germline V gene sequence: CDR1 KGHSH, CDR2 LQKENI. CDR3: CASSHASEINYGYTF. CDR3 nucleotide sequence: TGTGCCAGCTCACATGCTTCAGAGATTAACTATGGCTACACCTTC.

The V gene is TRBV5-1, the J gene TRBJ1-1; TRBD1 matches 8 bases. Germline trimming cut 4 bases from V and 0 bases from J; bases unmatched to any gene: 11. Germline values: CDR1 SGHRS, CDR2 YFSETQ. This CDR3 comprises 17 residues. The CDR3 reads CASSLLGTGSLNTEAFF. DNA for the CDR3: TGCGCCAGCAGCCTGTTGGGGACAGGTAGTTTGAACACTGAAGCTTTCTTT.

J is TRBJ2-1 and V is TRBV4-3, with D possibly matching TRBD2 (6 bases). From germline, CDR1 is LGHNA and CDR2 YSLEER. The CDR3 contains 14 residues. V gave up 3 bases and J gave up 8 bases, with 14 bases separating them. The CDR3 loop is CASSQEQGGDEQFF. For the CDR3, the DNA is TGCGCCAGCAGCCAGGAGCAGGGAGGAGATGAGCAGTTCTTC.

This sequence joins TRBV5-1 and TRBJ2-3, with D tentatively TRBD1 or TRBD2 (9 bases each). The CDR3 covers 20 residues. Trimming took 4 bases from V and 0 from J, leaving 27 bases between them. In germline, CDR1 is SGHRS, CDR2 YFSETQ. CDR3 region: CASSRGTGLIAGASTDTQYF. The DNA for the CDR3 is TGCGCCAGCAGCCGTGGGACAGGGCTAATAGCGGGAGCTAGCACAGATACGCAGTATTTT.

The CDR3 sequence: CASSPTGGASKNIQYF. CDR3 nucleotides: TGTGCCAGCTCGCCCACCGGAGGCGCCTCCAAAAACATTCAGTACTTC. The chain recombines TRBV18 with TRBJ2-4; possibly TRBD2 for D (5 bases). This CDR3 comprises 16 residues. V lost 6 bases and J lost 2, with 17 bases in between. Germline lookup yields CDR1 KGHSH and CDR2 LQKENI.

The chain is built from TRBV7-2 and TRBJ2-5, with TRBD2 identical over 7 bases. Unmatched junction bases numbered 7, after V lost 2 bases and J lost 7 bases. CDR1 and CDR2 (germline): SGHTA, FQGNSA. This CDR3 has 14 residues. The CDR3 protein is CASSLSAGEGTQYF. The CDR3 DNA sequence: TGTGCCAGCAGCTTATCGGCGGGAGAGGGGACCCAGTACTTC.

The CDR3 sequence is CASSQPGRRSGETQYF. CDR3 sequence (DNA): TGTGCCAGCAGCCAACCGGGGAGAAGGTCGGGCGAGACCCAGTACTTC. This rearrangement joins TRBV4-2 to TRBJ2-5, with a tentative D call TRBD2 (5 bases). CDR1 is LGHNA and CDR2 is YNFKEQ in the germline V gene. The V end lost 2 bases, the J end lost 5 bases, and 18 bases lay between the germline ends. This CDR3 has 16 residues.

This clone has only one observation. The gene calls are TRBV19 and TRBJ1-4, with D hard to call. Germline lookup yields CDR1 LNHDA and CDR2 SQIVND (reference sequence). Trimming cost V 3 bases and J 0 bases, with 5 bases left between them. CDR3 length: 14 amino acids. The DNA for the CDR3 is TGTGCCAGTAGTATTGGGACAACTAATGAAAAACTGTTTTTT. Residues: CASSIGTTNEKLFF.

The chain links TRBV6-5 to TRBJ2-7, with a possible D match to TRBD1 (6 bases). V shed 6 bases and J shed 0 bases, with 9 bases lying between them. This CDR3 comprises 13 residues. CDR1 is MNHEY and CDR2 is SVGAGI in the germline V gene. The DNA of the CDR3 is TGTGCCAGCAGGGCCAGGGGCTCCTACGAGCAGTACTTC. It encodes CASRARGSYEQYF.

This clone came up once. The chain is built from TRBV5-1 and TRBJ2-7; possibly TRBD1 for D (6 bases). With 1 base removed from V and 0 bases from J, the gap between germline ends came to 14 bases. This CDR3 spans 16 amino acids. CDR1 is SGHRS and CDR2 is YFSETQ in the germline V gene. The CDR3 spells CASSLQGTISSYEQYF. CDR3 in DNA: TGCGCCAGCAGCTTGCAAGGGACAATAAGCTCCTACGAGCAGTACTTC. The complete variable domain, with remaining parts taken from reference TRBV5-1 and TRBJ2-7, reads KAGVTQTPRYLIKTRGQQVTLSCSPISGHRSVSWYQQTPGQGLQFLFEYFSETQRNKGNFPGRFSGRQFSNSRSEMNVSTLELGDSALYLCASSLQGTISSYEQYFGPGTRLTVT.

This clone has only one observation. The chain is built from TRBV6-4 and TRBJ2-7; D not certain. The CDR3 spans 14 residues. V dropped 4 bases and J dropped 0 bases, with 10 bases sitting between them. Germline values: CDR1 MRHNA, CDR2 SNTAGT. The CDR3 loop reads CASSVDASSYEQYF. The CDR3 bases are TGTGCCAGCAGTGTGGACGCGAGCTCCTACGAGCAGTACTTC.

This clone was detected only once. The J gene is TRBJ2-1, the V gene TRBV2; no definite D call. Trimming stripped 2 bases from V and 5 bases from J, with 10 bases between. CDR1 and CDR2 (germline): SNHLY, FYNNEI. This CDR3 spans 14 amino acids. Here the CDR3 reads CASSELLQNNEQFF. CDR3 coding DNA: TGTGCCAGCAGTGAACTCTTACAAAACAATGAGCAGTTCTTC.

This clone showed up just once. This chain links TRBV11-2 with TRBJ1-3; no firm D call. Between the trimmed V and J ends, which lost 3 bases and 0 bases, there was a span of 9 bases. The CDR3 is made up of 15 amino acids. Germline V gene lookup returns CDR1 SGHAT and CDR2 FQNNGV. CDR3 bases: TGTGCCAGCAGCTTCCTCGCTAGCTCTGGAAACACCATATATTTT. This sequence encodes CASSFLASSGNTIYF.

This clone was seen only once. The chain is built from TRBV5-4 and TRBJ2-3, with D perhaps TRBD2 (6 bases). In germline, CDR1 is SGHNT, CDR2 YYREEE (reference sequence). V lost 0 bases to trimming and J lost 0 bases, with 11 bases between them. This CDR3 contains 16 residues. The CDR3 sequence is CASSLGGLSSTDTQYF. The CDR3 DNA reads as TGTGCCAGCAGCTTGGGTGGACTATCTAGCACAGATACGCAGTATTTT.

The table lists this clone with a few counts. The chain combines TRBV11-2 with TRBJ2-7; D uncertain. The CDR3 is 14 amino acids. The V gene lost 3 bases and the J gene lost 0 bases, with 9 bases spanning the gap. Per the germline V gene, CDR1 is SGHAT and CDR2 is FQNNGV. In DNA, the CDR3 is TGTGCCAGCAGCTTCTTCCAGAACTCCTACGAGCAGTACTTC. Translating gives CASSFFQNSYEQYF.

This chain connects TRBV5-6 to TRBJ2-4; 7 nucleotides line up with TRBD1. The trim removed 5 bases at V and 5 bases at J, leaving 4 bases unmatched. Germline V lookup: CDR1 SGHDT, CDR2 YYEEEE. This CDR3 is built from 13 residues. CDR3 DNA sequence: TGTGCCAGCAGAGGGACAGCTGAAAACATTCAGTACTTC. Its protein product is CASRGTAENIQYF.

CDR3 sequence reads: CASSPYPLTNTGELFF. CDR3 nucleotides: TGTGCCAGCAGTCCCTATCCCCTTACGAACACCGGGGAGCTGTTTTTT. The V call is TRBV27, the J call TRBJ2-2; D unresolved. This CDR3 has 16 amino acids. CDR1 is MNHEY and CDR2 is SMNVEV in the germline V gene (reference sequence). The V end was cut by 5 bases, the J end by 0 bases, with 13 bases between.

The CDR3 nucleotides are TGTGCCAGCAGCCAAACTAGCGGGAGGGCTTCGGAGACCCAGTACTTC. Translation: CASSQTSGRASETQYF. The J gene is TRBJ2-5, the V gene TRBV11-2; the match to TRBD2 covers 13 bases. Unmatched junction bases numbered 8, after V lost 5 bases and J lost 5 bases. Per the germline V gene, CDR1 is SGHAT and CDR2 is FQNNGV. The CDR3 has 16 residues. Complete variable domain (other parts from reference TRBV11-2 and TRBJ2-5): EAGVAQSPRYKIIEKRQSVAFWCNPISGHATLYWYQQILGQGPKLLIQFQNNGVVDDSQLPKDRFSAERLKGVDSTLKIQPAKLEDSAVYLCASSQTSGRASETQYFGPGTRLLVL.

This chain uses TRBV19 with TRBJ2-2; TRBD1 is a possible D gene (5 bases). CDR3 length: 15 amino acids. The ends were cut back, 5 bases at V and 1 base at J, with 11 bases in the middle. Germline V gives CDR1 LNHDA, CDR2 SQIVND (reference sequence). The CDR3 here is CASSAPGRNTGELFF. The CDR3, as DNA: TGTGCCAGTAGTGCCCCAGGGCGGAACACCGGGGAGCTGTTTTTT.